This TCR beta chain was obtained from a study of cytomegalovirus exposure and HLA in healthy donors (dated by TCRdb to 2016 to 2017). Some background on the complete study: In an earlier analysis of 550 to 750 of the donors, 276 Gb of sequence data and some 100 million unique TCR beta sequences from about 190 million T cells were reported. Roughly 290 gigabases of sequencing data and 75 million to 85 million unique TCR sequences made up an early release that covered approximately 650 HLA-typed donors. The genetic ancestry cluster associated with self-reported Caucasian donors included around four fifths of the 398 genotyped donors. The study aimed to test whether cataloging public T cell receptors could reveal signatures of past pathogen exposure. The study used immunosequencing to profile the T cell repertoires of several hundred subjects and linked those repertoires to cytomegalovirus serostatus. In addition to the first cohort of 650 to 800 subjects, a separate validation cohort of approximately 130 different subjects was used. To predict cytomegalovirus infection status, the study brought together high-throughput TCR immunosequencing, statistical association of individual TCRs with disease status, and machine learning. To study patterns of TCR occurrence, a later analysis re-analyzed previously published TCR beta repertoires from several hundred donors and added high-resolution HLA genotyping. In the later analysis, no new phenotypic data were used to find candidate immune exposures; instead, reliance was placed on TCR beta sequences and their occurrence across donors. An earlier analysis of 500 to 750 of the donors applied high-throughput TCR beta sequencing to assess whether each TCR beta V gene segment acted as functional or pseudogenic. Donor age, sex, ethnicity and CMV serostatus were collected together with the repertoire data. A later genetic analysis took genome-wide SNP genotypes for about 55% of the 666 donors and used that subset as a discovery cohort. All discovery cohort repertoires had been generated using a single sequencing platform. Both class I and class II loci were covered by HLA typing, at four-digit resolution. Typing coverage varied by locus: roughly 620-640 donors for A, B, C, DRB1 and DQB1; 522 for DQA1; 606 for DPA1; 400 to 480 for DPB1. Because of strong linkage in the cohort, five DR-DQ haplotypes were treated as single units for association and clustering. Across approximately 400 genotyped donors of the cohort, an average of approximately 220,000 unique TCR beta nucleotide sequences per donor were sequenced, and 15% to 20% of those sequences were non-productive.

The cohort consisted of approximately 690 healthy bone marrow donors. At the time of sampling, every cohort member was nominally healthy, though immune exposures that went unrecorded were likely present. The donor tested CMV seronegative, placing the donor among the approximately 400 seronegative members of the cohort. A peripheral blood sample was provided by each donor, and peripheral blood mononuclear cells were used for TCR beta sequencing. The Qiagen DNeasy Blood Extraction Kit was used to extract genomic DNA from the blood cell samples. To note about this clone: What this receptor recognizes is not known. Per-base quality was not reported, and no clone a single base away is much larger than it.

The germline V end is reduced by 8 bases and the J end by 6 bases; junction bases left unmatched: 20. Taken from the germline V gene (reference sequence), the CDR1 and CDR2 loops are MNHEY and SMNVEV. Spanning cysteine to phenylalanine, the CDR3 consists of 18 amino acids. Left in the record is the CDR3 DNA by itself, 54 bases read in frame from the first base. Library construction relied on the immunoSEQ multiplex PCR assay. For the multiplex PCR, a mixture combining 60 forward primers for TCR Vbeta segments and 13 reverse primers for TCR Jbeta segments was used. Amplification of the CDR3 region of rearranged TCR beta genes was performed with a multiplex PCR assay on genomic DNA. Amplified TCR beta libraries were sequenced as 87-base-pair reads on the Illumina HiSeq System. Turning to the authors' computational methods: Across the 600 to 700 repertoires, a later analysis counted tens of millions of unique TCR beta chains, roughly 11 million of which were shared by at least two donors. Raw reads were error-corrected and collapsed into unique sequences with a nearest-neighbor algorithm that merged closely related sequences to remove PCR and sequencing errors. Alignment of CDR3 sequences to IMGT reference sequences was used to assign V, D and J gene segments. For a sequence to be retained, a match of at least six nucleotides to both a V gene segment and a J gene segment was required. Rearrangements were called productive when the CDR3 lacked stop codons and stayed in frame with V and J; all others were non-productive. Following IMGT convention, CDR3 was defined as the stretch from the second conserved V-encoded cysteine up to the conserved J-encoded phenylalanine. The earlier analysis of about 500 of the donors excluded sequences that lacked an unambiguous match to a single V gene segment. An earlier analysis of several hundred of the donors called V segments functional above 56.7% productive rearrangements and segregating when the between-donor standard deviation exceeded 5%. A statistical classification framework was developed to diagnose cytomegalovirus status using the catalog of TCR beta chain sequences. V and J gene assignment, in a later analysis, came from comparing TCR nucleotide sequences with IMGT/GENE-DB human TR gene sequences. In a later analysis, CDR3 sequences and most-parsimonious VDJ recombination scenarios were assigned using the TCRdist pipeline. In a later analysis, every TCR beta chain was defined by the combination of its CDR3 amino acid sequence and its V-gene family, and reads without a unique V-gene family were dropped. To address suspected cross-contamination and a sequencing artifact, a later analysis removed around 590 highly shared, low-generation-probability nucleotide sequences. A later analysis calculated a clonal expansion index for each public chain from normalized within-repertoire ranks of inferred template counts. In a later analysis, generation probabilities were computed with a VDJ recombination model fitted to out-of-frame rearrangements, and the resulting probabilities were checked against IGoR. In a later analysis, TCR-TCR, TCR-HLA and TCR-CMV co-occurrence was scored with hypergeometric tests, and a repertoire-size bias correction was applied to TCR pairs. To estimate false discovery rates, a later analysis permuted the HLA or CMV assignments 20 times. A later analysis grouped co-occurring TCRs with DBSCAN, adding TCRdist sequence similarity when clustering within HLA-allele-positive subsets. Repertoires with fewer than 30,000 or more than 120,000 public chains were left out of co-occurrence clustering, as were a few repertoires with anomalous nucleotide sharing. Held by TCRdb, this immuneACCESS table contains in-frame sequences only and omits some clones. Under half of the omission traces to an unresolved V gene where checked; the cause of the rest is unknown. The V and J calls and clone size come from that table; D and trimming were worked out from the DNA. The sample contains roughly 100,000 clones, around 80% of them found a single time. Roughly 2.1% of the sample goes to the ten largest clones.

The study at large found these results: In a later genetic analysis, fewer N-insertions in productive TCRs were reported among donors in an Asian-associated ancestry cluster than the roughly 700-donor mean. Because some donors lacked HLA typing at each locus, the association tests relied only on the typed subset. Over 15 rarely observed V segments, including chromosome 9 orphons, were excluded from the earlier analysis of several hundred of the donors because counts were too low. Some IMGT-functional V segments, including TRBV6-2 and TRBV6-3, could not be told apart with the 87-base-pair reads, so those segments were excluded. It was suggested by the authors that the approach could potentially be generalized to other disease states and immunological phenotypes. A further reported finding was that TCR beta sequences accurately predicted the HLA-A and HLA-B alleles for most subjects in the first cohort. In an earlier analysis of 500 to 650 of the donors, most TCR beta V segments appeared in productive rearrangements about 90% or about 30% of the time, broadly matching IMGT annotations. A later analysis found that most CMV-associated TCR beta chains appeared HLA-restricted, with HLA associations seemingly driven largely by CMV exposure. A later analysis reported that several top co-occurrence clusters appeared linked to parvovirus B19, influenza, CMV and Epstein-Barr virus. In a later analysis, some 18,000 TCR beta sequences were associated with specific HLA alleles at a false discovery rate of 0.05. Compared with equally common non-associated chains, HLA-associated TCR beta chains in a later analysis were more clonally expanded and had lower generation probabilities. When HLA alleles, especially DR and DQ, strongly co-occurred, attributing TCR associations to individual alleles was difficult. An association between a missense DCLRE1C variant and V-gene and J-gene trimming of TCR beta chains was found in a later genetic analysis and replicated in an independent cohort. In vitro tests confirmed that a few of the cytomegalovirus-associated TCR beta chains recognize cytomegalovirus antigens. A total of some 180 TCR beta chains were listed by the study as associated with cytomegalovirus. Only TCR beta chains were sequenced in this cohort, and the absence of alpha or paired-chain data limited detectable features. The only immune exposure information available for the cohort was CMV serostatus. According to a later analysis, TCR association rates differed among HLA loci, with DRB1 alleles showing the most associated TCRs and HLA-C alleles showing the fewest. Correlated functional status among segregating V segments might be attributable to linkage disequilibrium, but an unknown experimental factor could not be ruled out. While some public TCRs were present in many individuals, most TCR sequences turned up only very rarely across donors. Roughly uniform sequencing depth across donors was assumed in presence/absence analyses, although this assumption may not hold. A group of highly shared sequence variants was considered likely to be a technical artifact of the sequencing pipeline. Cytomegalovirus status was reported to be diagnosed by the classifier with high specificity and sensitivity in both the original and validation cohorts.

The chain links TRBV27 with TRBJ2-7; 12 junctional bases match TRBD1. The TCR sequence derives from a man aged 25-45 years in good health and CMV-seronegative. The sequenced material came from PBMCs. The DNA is TGTGCCAGCCCCGGGGGGGACAGGGGGCCTCTGGGGGGCTTCGAGCAGTACTTC. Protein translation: CASPGGDRGPLGGFEQYF.